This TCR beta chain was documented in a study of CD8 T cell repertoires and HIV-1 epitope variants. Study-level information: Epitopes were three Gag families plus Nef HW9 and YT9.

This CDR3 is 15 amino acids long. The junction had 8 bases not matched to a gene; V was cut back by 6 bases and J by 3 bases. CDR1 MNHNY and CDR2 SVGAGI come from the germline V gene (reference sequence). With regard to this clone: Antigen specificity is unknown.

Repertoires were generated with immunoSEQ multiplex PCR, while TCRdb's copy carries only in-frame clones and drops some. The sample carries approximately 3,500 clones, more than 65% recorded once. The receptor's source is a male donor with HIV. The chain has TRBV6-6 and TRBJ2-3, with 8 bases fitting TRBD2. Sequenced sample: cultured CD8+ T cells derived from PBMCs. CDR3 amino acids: CASREPGGATDTQYF. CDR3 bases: TGTGCCAGCAGAGAACCCGGGGGGGCGACAGATACGCAGTATTTT.